Shown below are 16 T cell receptor beta chains from a single sample sequenced in a study of blood T cell repertoires in COVID-19. Libraries were prepared by immunoSEQ multiplex PCR; TCRdb keeps only in-frame clonotypes and omits some of them. The sample has some 300,000 clones, approximately 86% seen once. Material for sequencing was PBMCs or T cells enriched from blood (not recorded which). The receptor set was obtained from a woman in her 30s who had recovered from COVID-19.

The V gene is TRBV5-1, the J gene TRBJ2-5; TRBD2 is a possible D gene (5 bases). The CDR3 has 15 residues. V was shortened by 0 bases and J by 2 bases, with 11 bases between the two germline ends. Looked up from germline, CDR1 is SGHRS and CDR2 is YFSETQ. The CDR3 DNA is TGCGCCAGCAGCTTGGTGAGCGGAGCGCAAGAGACCCAGTACTTC. Amino acids: CASSLVSGAQETQYF.

The rearrangement uses TRBV2 and TRBJ2-7, with 10 bases identical to TRBD2. This CDR3 has 15 amino acids. Germline V lookup: CDR1 SNHLY, CDR2 FYNNEI. Trimming removed 4 bases from V and 2 bases from J; junction bases left unmatched: 5. The CDR3 DNA is TGTGCCAGCAGTGTACAGAGCGGGAGGGCCTACGAGCAGTACTTC. Translating it yields CASSVQSGRAYEQYF.

The J gene is TRBJ1-1, the V gene TRBV4-1; a possible D gene is TRBD1 (6 bases). The germline V gene encodes CDR1 MGHRA and CDR2 YSYEKL. Trimming took off 2 bases at V and 5 bases at J, with 12 bases between the two ends. CDR3 length: 14 residues. The DNA of the CDR3 is TGCGCCAGCAGCCAACCCGACAGGCCGACTGAAGCTTTCTTT. This translates into CASSQPDRPTEAFF.

The chain recombines TRBV3-1 (or the pseudogene TRBV3-2) with TRBJ1-5; D perhaps matches TRBD1 (6 bases). Germline CDR1 and CDR2: LGHDT and YNNKEL (reference sequence). V was clipped by 4 bases and J by 5 bases, with 6 bases between them. The CDR3 is 12 amino acids. The CDR3 reads CASSPGDQPQHF. In nucleotides, the CDR3 is TGTGCCAGCAGCCCAGGGGATCAGCCCCAGCATTTT.

The V call is TRBV6-1, the J call TRBJ1-1; D is possibly TRBD1 (5 bases). This CDR3 spans 16 amino acids. The V and J ends lost 0 bases and 3 bases respectively, with 14 bases between them. Germline V gene data show CDR1 as MNHNS and CDR2 as SASEGT. CDR3 amino acids: CASSEAVVQVYTEAFF. In DNA form, the CDR3 reads TGTGCCAGCAGTGAAGCCGTTGTACAGGTGTACACTGAAGCTTTCTTT.

The chain carries TRBV5-1 and TRBJ2-3, with TRBD2 matching 10 bases. The CDR3 extends over 17 amino acids. CDR1 is SGHRS, CDR2 YFSETQ, per germline. V lost 2 bases, J lost 0 bases, and 6 bases stayed unmatched. The CDR3: CASSFLAGVWSTDTQYF. The CDR3 DNA is TGCGCCAGCAGCTTCCTAGCGGGAGTCTGGAGCACAGATACGCAGTATTTT.

The chain is built from TRBV18 and TRBJ2-2; 10 nucleotides line up with TRBD2. The V gene's germline CDR1 is KGHSH and CDR2 LQKENI. Trimming took 1 base from V and 3 from J; bases not matched to a gene: 8. This CDR3 region has 18 residues. The CDR3 loop is CASSPLSGGGEYTGELFF. Here the CDR3 DNA reads TGTGCCAGCTCACCACTCAGCGGGGGGGGCGAATACACCGGGGAGCTGTTTTTT.

V usage is TRBV7-2 and J usage is TRBJ2-1; the D is unclear. V was clipped by 0 bases and J by 5 bases, with 5 bases between them. This CDR3 region has 13 residues. From germline, CDR1 is SGHTA and CDR2 FQGNSA. DNA of the CDR3: TGTGCCAGCAGCTTAGCGGCAAACAATGAGCAGTTCTTC. Translating it yields CASSLAANNEQFF.

A note on this clone: The sample has other DNA sequences that encode this CDR3 too. CDR3: CASSLGSGGYEQYF. The CDR3 DNA follows: TGCGCCAGCAGCTTAGGGTCAGGGGGCTACGAGCAGTACTTC. V is TRBV5-1 and J is TRBJ2-7; 7 bases agree with TRBD1. Germline CDR1 SGHRS, CDR2 YFSETQ. The CDR3 extends over 14 amino acids. Losses at the gene ends were 2 bases for V and 3 bases for J; bases not matched to a gene: 5. The full variable domain, its missing parts supplied by reference TRBV5-1 and TRBJ2-7, is KAGVTQTPRYLIKTRGQQVTLSCSPISGHRSVSWYQQTPGQGLQFLFEYFSETQRNKGNFPGRFSGRQFSNSRSEMNVSTLELGDSALYLCASSLGSGGYEQYFGPGTRLTVT.

This clone came up once. The chain employs TRBV30 and TRBJ2-5, with D perhaps matching TRBD1 (6 bases). The V end lost 0 bases, the J end lost 1 base, and 12 bases lay between the germline ends. The CDR3 has 15 residues. Germline V CDR1 and CDR2: GTSNPN, SVGIG (reference sequence). The CDR3, as DNA: TGTGCCTGGAGTGTAGGTCAGGGGTTCCAAGAGACCCAGTACTTC. Translating it yields CAWSVGQGFQETQYF.

The CDR3 region is CASSRVPGQNYGYTF. CDR3 in DNA: TGTGCCAGCAGCCGAGTACCGGGACAAAACTATGGCTACACCTTC. The chain links TRBV3-1 (or the pseudogene TRBV3-2) to TRBJ1-2; D is perhaps TRBD1 (6 bases). V lost 4 bases, J lost 2 bases, and 14 bases lay in between. CDR1 and CDR2 from the germline V gene are LGHDT and YNNKEL (reference sequence). This CDR3 spans 15 amino acids.

This chain uses TRBV6-5 with TRBJ2-7, with 11 bases aligning to TRBD2. The CDR3 sequence is 15 residues long. Per germline, CDR1 MNHEY and CDR2 SVGAGI. J was trimmed by 7 bases and V by 5 bases; bases with no gene match: 10. The DNA of the CDR3 is TGTGCCAGCAGTCCTCTAGCGGGAGGCTCGAGAGAGCAGTACTTC. It yields the protein CASSPLAGGSREQYF.

The chain has TRBV7-2 and TRBJ2-7; D might be TRBD1 (6 bases). CDR1 and CDR2 from the germline V gene are SGHTA and FQGNSA. This CDR3 is built from 13 residues. The ends were cut back, 3 bases at V and 7 bases at J, with 13 bases in the middle. CDR3: CASSFDLTGEQYF. The CDR3 nucleotides are TGTGCCAGCAGCTTTGACCTAACAGGGGAGCAGTACTTC.

The genes are TRBV27 and TRBJ1-5; D remains ambiguous. Germline V CDR1 and CDR2: MNHEY, SMNVEV (reference sequence). The CDR3 has 14 amino acids. The V and J ends lost 0 bases and 4 bases respectively, with 7 bases between them. The DNA of the CDR3 is TGTGCCAGCAGTTTATCGGCCGGGAATCAGCCCCAGCATTTT. Its protein product is CASSLSAGNQPQHF.

J is TRBJ2-1 and V is TRBV7-9; possibly TRBD2 for D (5 bases). V lost 4 bases and J 0 bases, leaving 16 bases between the germline ends. This CDR3 contains 17 residues. Per the germline V gene, CDR1 is SEHNR and CDR2 is FQNEAQ (reference sequence). The CDR3 region has the DNA TGTGCCAGCAGCTCGCTCCGTCCGGGGAGCTCCTACAATGAGCAGTTCTTC. Its protein product is CASSSLRPGSSYNEQFF. The whole variable domain, filled in from reference TRBV7-9 and TRBJ2-1, reads DTGVSQNPRHKITKRGQNVTFRCDPISEHNRLYWYRQTLGQGPEFLTYFQNEAQLEKSRLLSDRFSAERPKGSFSTLEIQRTEQGDSAMYLCASSSLRPGSSYNEQFFGPGTRLTVL.

The V gene is TRBV4-1, the J gene TRBJ2-3; D might be TRBD1 (6 bases). Trimming cost V 0 bases and J 2 bases, with 15 bases left between them. Per the germline V gene, CDR1 is MGHRA and CDR2 is YSYEKL. The CDR3 contains 17 residues. CDR3: CASSQDPPGAVTDTQYF. The CDR3, as DNA: TGCGCCAGCAGCCAAGATCCGCCAGGGGCTGTCACAGATACGCAGTATTTT.